This T cell receptor (beta chain) was sequenced in a study of cytomegalovirus exposure and HLA in healthy donors. The V gene's germline CDR1 is LNHDA and CDR2 SQIVND (reference sequence). Trimming removed 3 bases from V and 1 base from J, with 4 bases in between. This CDR3 comprises 14 residues. TCRdb's copy holds only in-frame clones and misses some; the assay was immunoSEQ multiplex PCR. The repertoire consists of around 200,000 clones, with around 81% occurring once and the leading ten covering approximately 2.9%. The sequencing sample was made of PBMCs. The chain is built from TRBV19 and TRBJ2-6; D remains ambiguous. The clonotype originates from a woman aged 18-30 years in good health and CMV-seropositive. The CDR3 reads CASSIGSGANVLTF. In DNA, the CDR3 is TGTGCCAGTAGTATCGGGTCTGGGGCCAACGTCCTGACTTTC.